The clone carrying this T cell receptor (beta chain) was found many times. No antigen is known for it. This sample is drawn from a study of T cells after yellow fever vaccination. At the level of the study: Each low-cell-number fraction was prepared by means of SMART-Seq v4 Ultra Low Input. The study, taken as a whole, reports: The CD4 compartment and the CD8 compartment contained a small share of clonotypes in common. By day 5 rather than day 15, the secondary response had peaked, though it was weaker.

Germline loops: CDR1 DFQATT, CDR2 SNEGSKA (reference sequence). This CDR3 is built from 13 residues. With 3 bases removed from V and 3 bases from J, the gap between germline ends came to 12 bases. TCRdb passed the 5' RACE reads through MiXCR, listing each CDR3 protein once. The profile shows about 340,000 distinct CDR3 sequences, around 12% of them singletons. The chain uses TRBV20-1 and TRBJ2-7, with D hard to call. This TCR was sampled from a man in his late teens or twenties who received the YFV17D yellow fever vaccine. The sequenced sample was CD4+ T cells sorted from PBMCs, obtained 15 days after the yellow fever booster vaccination. CDR3 sequence: CSASKGRGYEQYF. The CDR3 DNA sequence: TGCAGTGCTAGTAAAGGGCGCGGCTACGAGCAGTACTTC.